The next 10 T cell receptor beta chains were all read from a single sample in a study of CD8 T cells in Susac syndrome. The authors reverse transcribed roughly 0.5 to 1 ug RNA with random hexamers. TCRdb used MiXCR to reprocess the immunoSEQ multiplex PCR reads, holding one entry per CDR3 protein. The sample includes 95,000 to 150,000 distinct CDR3 sequences, 96% of them seen just once. Sample: CD4+ T cells from PBMCs. Source of these receptors: a human donor with Susac syndrome.

With respect to this clonotype: A clone one base away is much larger, so this may be a read error. The chain is built from TRBV3-1 and TRBJ1-1, with D uncertain. From germline, CDR1 is LGHDT and CDR2 YNNKEL (reference sequence). The CDR3 runs to 11 residues. V lost 3 bases, J lost 2 bases, and 1 base lay in between. CDR3 loop: CASSHNTEAFF. The DNA of the CDR3 is TGTGCCAGCAGCCATAACACTGAAGCTTTCTTT.

The V call is TRBV7-9, the J call TRBJ2-5; 11 positions agree with TRBD2. Trimming removed 3 bases from V and 5 bases from J; junction bases left unmatched: 8. The CDR3 loop spans 16 amino acids. CDR1 is SEHNR, CDR2 FQNEAQ, per germline (reference sequence). The CDR3 nucleotides are TGTGCCAGCAGCTTCAATCCTAGCGGGAGGAGGGAGACCCAGTACTTC. Amino acids: CASSFNPSGRRETQYF.

This clonotype showed up just once. The genes are TRBV11-2 and TRBJ2-2, with TRBD1 identical over 8 bases. V shed 5 bases, J shed 7 bases, and the junction held 6 bases outside the gene matches. CDR3 length equals 14 residues. Germline V gene sequence: CDR1 SGHAT, CDR2 FQNNGV. The CDR3 region has the DNA TGTGCCAGCAGCCCGAGACAGGGGAACGGGGAGCTGTTTTTT. Its translation: CASSPRQGNGELFF.

The genes are TRBV5-1 and TRBJ1-3; the D gene is possibly TRBD1 (6 bases). The CDR3 loop spans 15 amino acids. The V end lost 0 bases, the J end lost 4 bases, and 11 bases lay between the germline ends. Germline V gives CDR1 SGHRS, CDR2 YFSETQ. In nucleotides, the CDR3 is TGCGCCAGCAGCTTGGACGGACAGACGGGAAACACCATATATTTT. Protein product: CASSLDGQTGNTIYF.

CDR3 loop: CASSPAHIIQSYTF. The CDR3 nucleotides are TGTGCCAGCAGCCCCGCCCATATAATCCAGAGCTACACCTTC. The V call is TRBV14, the J call TRBJ1-2; D ambiguous. The length of the CDR3 is 14 residues. Looked up from germline, CDR1 is SGHDN and CDR2 is FVKESK. V dropped 4 bases and J dropped 9 bases, with 18 bases sitting between them.

The chain uses TRBV5-1 and TRBJ2-7; TRBD2 aligns across 7 bases. V was clipped by 0 bases and J by 3 bases; unmatched bases: 3. The CDR3 has 14 residues. Looked up from germline, CDR1 is SGHRS and CDR2 is YFSETQ. As DNA, the CDR3 is TGCGCCAGCAGCTTGGATGTAGCGGGCTACGAGCAGTACTTC. This sequence encodes CASSLDVAGYEQYF. Variable domain in full (rest from reference TRBV5-1 and TRBJ2-7): KAGVTQTPRYLIKTRGQQVTLSCSPISGHRSVSWYQQTPGQGLQFLFEYFSETQRNKGNFPGRFSGRQFSNSRSEMNVSTLELGDSALYLCASSLDVAGYEQYFGPGTRLTVT.

This chain's CDR3 is CASSQGGGQGNQPQHF. The DNA for the CDR3 is TGTGCCAGCAGCCAAGGGGGGGGACAAGGCAATCAGCCCCAGCATTTT. The chain has TRBV3-1 and TRBJ1-5; possible D gene TRBD1, 6 bases. CDR1 LGHDT and CDR2 YNNKEL come from the germline V gene (reference sequence). Trimming removed 1 base from V and 2 bases from J, with 12 bases in between. CDR3 size: 16 residues.

This clonotype was detected once. The rearrangement joins TRBV7-3 to TRBJ1-3; D not resolved. CDR3 size: 14 residues. Trimming pared 6 bases from V and 0 bases from J, leaving 9 bases between. CDR1 and CDR2 from the germline V gene are SGHTA and FQGTGA. CDR3 nucleotides: TGTGCCAGCAGGGACGGCCGCTCTGGAAACACCATATATTTT. Protein sequence: CASRDGRSGNTIYF.

V gene TRBV11-1 combines with J gene TRBJ1-1; 9 nucleotides align to TRBD1. From germline, CDR1 is SGHAT and CDR2 FQDESV (reference sequence). Germline trimming cut 8 bases from V and 3 bases from J; bases unmatched to any gene: 7. The CDR3 sequence is 14 residues long. This chain's CDR3 is CASGLDRGDTEAFF. The CDR3 DNA follows: TGTGCCAGCGGTCTGGACAGGGGTGACACTGAAGCTTTCTTT.

The V and J genes are TRBV6-6 and TRBJ1-2; 8 bases fit TRBD1. Trimming removed 5 bases from V and 6 bases from J; junction bases left unmatched: 8. Germline V CDR1 and CDR2: MNHNY, SVGAGI (reference sequence). The CDR3 totals 14 residues. CDR3 DNA sequence: TGTGCCAGCAGTGCATCAGGGGGCGGGAATGGCTACACCTTC. Amino acids: CASSASGGGNGYTF.